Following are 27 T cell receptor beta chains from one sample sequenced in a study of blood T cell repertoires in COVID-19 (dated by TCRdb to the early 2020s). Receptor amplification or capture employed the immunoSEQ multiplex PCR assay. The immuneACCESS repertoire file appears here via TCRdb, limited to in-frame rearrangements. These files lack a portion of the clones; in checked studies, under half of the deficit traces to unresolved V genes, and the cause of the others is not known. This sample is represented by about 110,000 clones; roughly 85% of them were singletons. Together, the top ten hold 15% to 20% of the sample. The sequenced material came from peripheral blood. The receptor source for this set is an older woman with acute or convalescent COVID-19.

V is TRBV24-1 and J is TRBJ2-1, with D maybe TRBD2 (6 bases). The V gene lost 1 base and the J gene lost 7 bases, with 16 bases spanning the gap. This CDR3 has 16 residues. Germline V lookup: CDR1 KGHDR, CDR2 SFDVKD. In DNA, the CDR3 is TGTGCCACCAGTGATTTTGGGGCGGGAAGTAGGAATGAGCAGTTCTTC. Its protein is CATSDFGAGSRNEQFF.

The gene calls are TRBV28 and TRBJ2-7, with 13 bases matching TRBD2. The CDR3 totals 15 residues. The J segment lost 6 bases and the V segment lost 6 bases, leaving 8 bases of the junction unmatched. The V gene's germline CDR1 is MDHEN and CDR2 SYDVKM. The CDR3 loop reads CASSSTGTSGAEQYF. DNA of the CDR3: TGTGCCAGCAGCTCCACCGGGACTAGCGGGGCCGAGCAGTACTTC. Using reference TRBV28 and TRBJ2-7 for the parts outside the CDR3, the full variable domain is DVKVTQSSRYLVKRTGEKVFLECVQDMDHENMFWYRQDPGLGLRLIYFSYDVKMKEKGDIPEGYSVSREKKERFSLILESASTNQTSMYLCASSSTGTSGAEQYFGPGTRLTVT.

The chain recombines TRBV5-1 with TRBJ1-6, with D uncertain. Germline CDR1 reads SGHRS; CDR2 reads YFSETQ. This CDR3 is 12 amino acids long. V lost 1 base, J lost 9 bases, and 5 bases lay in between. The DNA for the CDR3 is TGCGCCAGCAGCTTGCCCGGTTCACCCCTCCACTTT. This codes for CASSLPGSPLHF.

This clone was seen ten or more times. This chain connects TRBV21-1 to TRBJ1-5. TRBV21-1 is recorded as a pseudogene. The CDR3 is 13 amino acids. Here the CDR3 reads CASSRGRHQPQHF. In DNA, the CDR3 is TGTGCCAGCAGCAGAGGGAGGCATCAGCCCCAGCATTTT.

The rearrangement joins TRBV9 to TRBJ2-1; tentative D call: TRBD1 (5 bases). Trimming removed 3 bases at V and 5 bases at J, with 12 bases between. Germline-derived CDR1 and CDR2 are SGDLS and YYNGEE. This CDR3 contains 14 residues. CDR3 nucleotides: TGTGCCAGCAGCGCCGGACAACCCGACAATGAGCAGTTCTTC. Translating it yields CASSAGQPDNEQFF.

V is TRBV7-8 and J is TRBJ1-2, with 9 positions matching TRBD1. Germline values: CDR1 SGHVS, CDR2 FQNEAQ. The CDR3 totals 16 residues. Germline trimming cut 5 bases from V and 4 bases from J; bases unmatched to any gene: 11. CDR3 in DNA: TGTGCCAGCAGCCTAAGTGGGTGGGACAGGGCCTATGGCTACACCTTC. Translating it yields CASSLSGWDRAYGYTF.

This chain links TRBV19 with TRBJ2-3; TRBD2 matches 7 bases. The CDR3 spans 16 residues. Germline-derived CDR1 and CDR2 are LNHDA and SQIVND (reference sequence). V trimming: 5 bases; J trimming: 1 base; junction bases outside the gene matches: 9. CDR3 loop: CASSAGDAGGTDTQYF. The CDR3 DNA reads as TGTGCCAGTAGTGCCGGGGACGCGGGGGGCACAGATACGCAGTATTTT.

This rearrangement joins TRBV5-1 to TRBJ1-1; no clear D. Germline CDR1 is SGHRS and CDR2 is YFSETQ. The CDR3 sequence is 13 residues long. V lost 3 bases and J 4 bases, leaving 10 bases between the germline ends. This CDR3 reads CASSSHSGTEAFF. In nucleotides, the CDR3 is TGCGCCAGCAGCTCCCATAGCGGCACTGAAGCTTTCTTT.

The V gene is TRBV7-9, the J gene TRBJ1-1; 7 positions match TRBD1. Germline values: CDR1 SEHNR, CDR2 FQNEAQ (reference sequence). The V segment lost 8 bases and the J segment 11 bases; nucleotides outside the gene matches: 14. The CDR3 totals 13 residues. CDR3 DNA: TGTGCCAGCTCCCGGGACAGTCGGTTTGGGGCTTTCTTT. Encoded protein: CASSRDSRFGAFF.

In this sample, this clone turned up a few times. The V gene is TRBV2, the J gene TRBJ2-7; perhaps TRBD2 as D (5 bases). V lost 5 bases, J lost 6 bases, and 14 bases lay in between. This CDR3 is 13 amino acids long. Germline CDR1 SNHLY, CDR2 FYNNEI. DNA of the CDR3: TGTGCCAGCAGTCGTTGGAGGTTCTCCGAGCAGTACTTC. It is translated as CASSRWRFSEQYF.

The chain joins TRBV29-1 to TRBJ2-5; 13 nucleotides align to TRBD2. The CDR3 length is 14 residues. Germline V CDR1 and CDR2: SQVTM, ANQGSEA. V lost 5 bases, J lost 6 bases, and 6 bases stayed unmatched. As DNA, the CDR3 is TGCAGCGTTTCCACTAGCGGGGGGGCTAAGACCCAGTACTTC. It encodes CSVSTSGGAKTQYF.

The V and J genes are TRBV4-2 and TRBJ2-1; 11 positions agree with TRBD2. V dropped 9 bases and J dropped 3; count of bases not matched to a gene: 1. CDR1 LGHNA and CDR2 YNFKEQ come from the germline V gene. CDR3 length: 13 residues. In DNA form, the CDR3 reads TGTGCCAGTGGGACTAGCGGCTACAATGAGCAGTTCTTC. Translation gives CASGTSGYNEQFF.

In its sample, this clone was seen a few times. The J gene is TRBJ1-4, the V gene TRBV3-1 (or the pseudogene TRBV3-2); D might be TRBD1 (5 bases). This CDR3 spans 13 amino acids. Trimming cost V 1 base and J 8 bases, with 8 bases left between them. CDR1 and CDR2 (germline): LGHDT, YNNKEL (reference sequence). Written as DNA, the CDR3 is TGTGCCAGCAGCCAAGTCGGGGGGGAAAAACTGTTTTTT. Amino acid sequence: CASSQVGGEKLFF.

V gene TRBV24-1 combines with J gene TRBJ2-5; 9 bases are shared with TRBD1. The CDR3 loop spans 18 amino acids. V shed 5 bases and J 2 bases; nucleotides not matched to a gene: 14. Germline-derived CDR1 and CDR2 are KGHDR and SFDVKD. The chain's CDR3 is CATSGTGGTDRWQETQYF. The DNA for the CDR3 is TGTGCCACCAGTGGCACAGGGGGCACCGATCGGTGGCAAGAGACCCAGTACTTC.

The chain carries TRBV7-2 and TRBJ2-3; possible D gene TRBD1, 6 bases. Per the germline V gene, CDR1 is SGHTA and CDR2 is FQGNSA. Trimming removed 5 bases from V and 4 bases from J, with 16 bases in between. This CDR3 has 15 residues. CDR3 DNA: TGTGCCAGCAGCCCCCAGGGGCGGACAGCAGATACGCAGTATTTT. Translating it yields CASSPQGRTADTQYF.

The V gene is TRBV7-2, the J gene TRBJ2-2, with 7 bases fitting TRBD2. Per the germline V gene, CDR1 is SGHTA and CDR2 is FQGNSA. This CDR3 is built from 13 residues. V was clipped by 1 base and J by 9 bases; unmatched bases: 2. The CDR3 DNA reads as TGTGCCAGCAGCTTAGTGGGGGGGAGGGAGCTGTTTTTT. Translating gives CASSLVGGRELFF.

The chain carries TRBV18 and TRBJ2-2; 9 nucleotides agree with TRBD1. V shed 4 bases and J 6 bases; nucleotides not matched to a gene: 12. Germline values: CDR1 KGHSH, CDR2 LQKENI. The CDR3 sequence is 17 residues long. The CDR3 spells CASSRRFWDREAGELFF. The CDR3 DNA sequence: TGTGCCAGCTCACGCCGTTTTTGGGACAGGGAGGCCGGGGAGCTGTTTTTT.

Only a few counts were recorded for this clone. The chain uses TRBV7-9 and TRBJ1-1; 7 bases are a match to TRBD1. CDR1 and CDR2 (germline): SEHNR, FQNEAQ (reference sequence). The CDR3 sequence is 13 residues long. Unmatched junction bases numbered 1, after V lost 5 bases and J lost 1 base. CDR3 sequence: CASSRQGNTEAFF. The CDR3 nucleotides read TGTGCCAGCAGCCGACAGGGGAACACTGAAGCTTTCTTT.

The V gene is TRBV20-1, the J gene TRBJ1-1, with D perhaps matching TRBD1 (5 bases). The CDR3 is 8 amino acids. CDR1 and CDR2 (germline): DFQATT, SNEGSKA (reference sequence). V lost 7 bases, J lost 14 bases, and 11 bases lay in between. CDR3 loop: CSVRRGFF. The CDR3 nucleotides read TGCAGTGTCAGGAGGGGCTTCTTT.

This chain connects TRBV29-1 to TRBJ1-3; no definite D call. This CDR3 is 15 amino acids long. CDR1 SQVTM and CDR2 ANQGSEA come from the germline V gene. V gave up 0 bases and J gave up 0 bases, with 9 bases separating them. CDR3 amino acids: CSVEDHNPSGNTIYF. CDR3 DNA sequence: TGCAGCGTTGAAGATCACAACCCCTCTGGAAACACCATATATTTT. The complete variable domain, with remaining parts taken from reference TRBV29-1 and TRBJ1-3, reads SAVISQKPSRDICQRGTSLTIQCQVDSQVTMMFWYRQQPGQSLTLIATANQGSEATYESGFVIDKFPISRPNLTFSTLTVSNMSPEDSSIYLCSVEDHNPSGNTIYFGEGSWLTVV.

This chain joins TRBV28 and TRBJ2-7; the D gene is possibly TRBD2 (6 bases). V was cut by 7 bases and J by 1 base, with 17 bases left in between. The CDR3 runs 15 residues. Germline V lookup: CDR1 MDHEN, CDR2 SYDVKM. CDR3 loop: CASTLRPGRSYEQYF. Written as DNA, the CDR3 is TGTGCCAGCACCCTCCGGCCGGGGAGGTCCTACGAGCAGTACTTC.

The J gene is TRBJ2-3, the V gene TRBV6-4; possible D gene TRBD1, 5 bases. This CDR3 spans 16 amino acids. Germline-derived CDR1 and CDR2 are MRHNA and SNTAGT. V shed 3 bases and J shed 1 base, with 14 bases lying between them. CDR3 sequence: CASSESQGTGTDTQYF. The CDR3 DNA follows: TGTGCCAGCAGTGAGTCCCAGGGAACGGGCACAGATACGCAGTATTTT.

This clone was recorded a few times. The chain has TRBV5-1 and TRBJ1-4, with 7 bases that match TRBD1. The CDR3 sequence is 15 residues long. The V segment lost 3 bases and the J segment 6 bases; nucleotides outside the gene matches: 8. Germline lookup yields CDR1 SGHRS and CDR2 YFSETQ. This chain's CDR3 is CASSSYLGTDEKLFF. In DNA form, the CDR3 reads TGCGCCAGCAGCTCTTATCTAGGGACAGATGAAAAACTGTTTTTT. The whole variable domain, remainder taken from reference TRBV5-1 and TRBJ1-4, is KAGVTQTPRYLIKTRGQQVTLSCSPISGHRSVSWYQQTPGQGLQFLFEYFSETQRNKGNFPGRFSGRQFSNSRSEMNVSTLELGDSALYLCASSSYLGTDEKLFFGSGTQLSVL.

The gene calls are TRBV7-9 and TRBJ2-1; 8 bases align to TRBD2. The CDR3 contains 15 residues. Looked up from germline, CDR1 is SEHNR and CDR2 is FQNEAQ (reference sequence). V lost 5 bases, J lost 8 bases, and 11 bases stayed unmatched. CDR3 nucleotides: TGTGCCAGCAGCCCCCCCTTCCGGGAGGGCCATGAGCAGTTCTTC. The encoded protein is CASSPPFREGHEQFF. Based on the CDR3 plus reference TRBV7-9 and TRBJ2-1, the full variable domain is DTGVSQNPRHKITKRGQNVTFRCDPISEHNRLYWYRQTLGQGPEFLTYFQNEAQLEKSRLLSDRFSAERPKGSFSTLEIQRTEQGDSAMYLCASSPPFREGHEQFFGPGTRLTVL.

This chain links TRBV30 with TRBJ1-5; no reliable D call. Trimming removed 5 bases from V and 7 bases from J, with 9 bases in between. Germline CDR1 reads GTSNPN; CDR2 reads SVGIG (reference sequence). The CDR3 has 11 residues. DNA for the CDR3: TGTGCCTGGGGCTTTCGGCAGCCCCAGCATTTT. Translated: CAWGFRQPQHF.

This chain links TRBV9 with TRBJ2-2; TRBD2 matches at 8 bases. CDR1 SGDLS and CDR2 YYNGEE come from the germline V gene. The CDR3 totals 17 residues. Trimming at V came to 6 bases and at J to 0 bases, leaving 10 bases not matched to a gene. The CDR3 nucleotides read TGTGCCAGCAACCCCGGGGGGGCTCCCGCGAACACCGGGGAGCTGTTTTTT. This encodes CASNPGGAPANTGELFF.

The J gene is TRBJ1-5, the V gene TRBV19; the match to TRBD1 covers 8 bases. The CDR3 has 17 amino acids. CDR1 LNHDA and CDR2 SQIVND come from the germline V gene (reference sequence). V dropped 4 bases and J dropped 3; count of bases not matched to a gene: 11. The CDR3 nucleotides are TGTGCCAGTAGTAGACTTCCCGGGACAGGCGACAATCAGCCCCAGCATTTT. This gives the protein CASSRLPGTGDNQPQHF.